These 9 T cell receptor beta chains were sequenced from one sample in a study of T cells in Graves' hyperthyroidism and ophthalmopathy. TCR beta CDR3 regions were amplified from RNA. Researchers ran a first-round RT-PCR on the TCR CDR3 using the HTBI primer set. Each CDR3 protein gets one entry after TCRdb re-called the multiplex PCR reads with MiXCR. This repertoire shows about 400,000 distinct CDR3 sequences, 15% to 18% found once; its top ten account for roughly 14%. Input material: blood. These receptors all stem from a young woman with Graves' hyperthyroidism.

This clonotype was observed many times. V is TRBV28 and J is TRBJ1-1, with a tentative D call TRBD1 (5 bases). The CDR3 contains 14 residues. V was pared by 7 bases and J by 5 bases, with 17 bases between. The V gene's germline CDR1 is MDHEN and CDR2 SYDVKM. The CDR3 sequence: CASTPPGRRTEAFF. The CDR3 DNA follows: TGTGCCAGCACCCCCCCAGGGCGCCGTACTGAAGCTTTCTTT.

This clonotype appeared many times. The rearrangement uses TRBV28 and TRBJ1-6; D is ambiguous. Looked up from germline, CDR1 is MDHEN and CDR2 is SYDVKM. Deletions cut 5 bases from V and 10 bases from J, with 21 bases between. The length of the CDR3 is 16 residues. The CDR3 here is CASSSDGNGFGSPLHF. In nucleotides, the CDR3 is TGTGCCAGCAGTAGCGATGGGAATGGATTTGGCTCACCCCTCCACTTT.

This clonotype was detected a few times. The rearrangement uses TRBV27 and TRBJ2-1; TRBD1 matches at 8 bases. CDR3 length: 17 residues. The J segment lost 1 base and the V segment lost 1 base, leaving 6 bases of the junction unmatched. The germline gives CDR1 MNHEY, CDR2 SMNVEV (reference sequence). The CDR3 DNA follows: TGTGCCAGCAGTTTATTAGCAGGGGGCATGTCCTACAATGAGCAGTTCTTC. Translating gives CASSLLAGGMSYNEQFF.

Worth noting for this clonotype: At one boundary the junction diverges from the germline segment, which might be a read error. CDR3 region: CAGSQAPSVYSYNEQFF. The CDR3 DNA follows: TGTGCCGGCAGTCAAGCCCCTAGCGTCTACTCCTACAATGAGCAGTTCTTC. The rearrangement links TRBV12-3 or TRBV12-4 to TRBJ2-1; the D gene is possibly TRBD2 (6 bases). The CDR3 is 17 residues long.

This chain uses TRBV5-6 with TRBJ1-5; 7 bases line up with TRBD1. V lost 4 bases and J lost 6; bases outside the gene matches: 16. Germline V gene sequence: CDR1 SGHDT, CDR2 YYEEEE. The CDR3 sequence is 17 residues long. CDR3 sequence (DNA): TGTGCCAGCAGCAAAGACAGGGCGAGCATCGTTGGTCAGCCCCAGCATTTT. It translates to CASSKDRASIVGQPQHF.

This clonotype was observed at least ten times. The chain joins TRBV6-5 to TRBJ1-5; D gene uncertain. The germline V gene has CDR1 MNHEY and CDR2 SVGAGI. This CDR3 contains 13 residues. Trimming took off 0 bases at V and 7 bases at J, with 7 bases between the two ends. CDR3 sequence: CASSYSDGQPQHF. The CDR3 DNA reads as TGTGCCAGCAGTTACTCCGATGGGCAGCCCCAGCATTTT.

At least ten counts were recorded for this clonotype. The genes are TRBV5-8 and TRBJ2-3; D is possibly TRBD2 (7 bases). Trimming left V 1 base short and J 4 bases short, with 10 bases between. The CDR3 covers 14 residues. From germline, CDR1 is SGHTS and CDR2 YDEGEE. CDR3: CASSLPGGPDTQYF. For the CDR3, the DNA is TGTGCCAGCAGCTTGCCCGGGGGGCCAGATACGCAGTATTTT.

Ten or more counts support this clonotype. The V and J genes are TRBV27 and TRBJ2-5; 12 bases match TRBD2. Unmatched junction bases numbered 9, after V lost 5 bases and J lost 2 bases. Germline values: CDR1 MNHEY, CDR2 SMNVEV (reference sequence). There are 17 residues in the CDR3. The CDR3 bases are TGTGCCAGCAGTGAACGCCCTAGCGGGAGGGCTCAAGAGACCCAGTACTTC. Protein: CASSERPSGRAQETQYF.

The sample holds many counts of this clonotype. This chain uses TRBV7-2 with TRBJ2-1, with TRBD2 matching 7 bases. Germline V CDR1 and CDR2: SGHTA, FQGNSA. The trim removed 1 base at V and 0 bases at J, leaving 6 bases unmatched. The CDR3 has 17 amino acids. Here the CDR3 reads CASSLGLGGSSYNEQFF. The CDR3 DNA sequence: TGTGCCAGCAGCTTAGGTCTGGGCGGGAGCTCCTACAATGAGCAGTTCTTC.